This T cell receptor (beta chain) was sequenced in a study of cytomegalovirus exposure and HLA in healthy donors. General study findings and limits: Cytomegalovirus-associated status was assigned to fewer than 200 TCR beta chains. In a later analysis, across HLA loci, associated TCR counts were highest for DRB1, lowest for HLA-C. Excluded: some indistinguishable V segments such as TRBV6-2 and TRBV6-3.

To note about this clone: Its target is not known.

Amplification used 60 Vbeta primers and 13 Jbeta primers. Libraries were prepared by immunoSEQ multiplex PCR; TCRdb keeps only in-frame clonotypes and omits some of them. The sample yields approximately 130,000 clones, 75% to 90% seen once. The CDR3 is 14 amino acids. Germline V gene sequence: CDR1 SGHTS, CDR2 YDEGEE. Deletions cut 4 bases from V and 2 bases from J, with 12 bases between. The chain joins TRBV5-8 to TRBJ1-1; tentatively, D is TRBD1 (5 bases). This TCR was recovered from a woman in her 30s in good health and CMV-seropositive. The source material was PBMCs. In nucleotides, the CDR3 is TGTGCCAGCAGCGGACGACAGCGTAACACTGAAGCTTTCTTT. It yields the protein CASSGRQRNTEAFF.